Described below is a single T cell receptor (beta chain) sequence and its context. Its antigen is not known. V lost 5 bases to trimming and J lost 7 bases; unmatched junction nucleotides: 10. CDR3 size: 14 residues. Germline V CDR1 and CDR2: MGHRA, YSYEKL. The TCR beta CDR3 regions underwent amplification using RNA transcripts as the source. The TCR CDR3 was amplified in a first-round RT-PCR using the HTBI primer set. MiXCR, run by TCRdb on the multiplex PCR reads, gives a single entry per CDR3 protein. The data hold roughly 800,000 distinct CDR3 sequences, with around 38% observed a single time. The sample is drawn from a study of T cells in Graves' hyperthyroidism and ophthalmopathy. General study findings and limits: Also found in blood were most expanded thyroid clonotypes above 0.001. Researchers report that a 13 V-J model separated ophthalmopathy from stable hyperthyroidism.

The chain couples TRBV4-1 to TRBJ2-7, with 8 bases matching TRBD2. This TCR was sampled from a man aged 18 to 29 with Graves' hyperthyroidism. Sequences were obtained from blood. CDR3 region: CASSSPGGPKEQYF. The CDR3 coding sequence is TGCGCCAGCAGCTCACCGGGGGGGCCAAAGGAGCAGTACTTC.